The 23 T cell receptor beta chains presented below share a single source sample, sequenced in a study of T cells in Graves' hyperthyroidism and ophthalmopathy. Researchers took RNA transcripts and amplified the TCR beta CDR3 regions from them. RT-PCR in the first round (using the HTBI primer set) targeted the TCR CDR3. TCRdb used MiXCR to reprocess the multiplex PCR reads, holding one entry per CDR3 protein. Among around 350,000 distinct CDR3 sequences listed, 15% to 20% were seen once. The sequenced sample was blood. The origin of the receptors is a woman between 18 and 29 years old with Graves' hyperthyroidism.

This clonotype came up many times. The CDR3 DNA follows: TGTGCCAGCAGTTACTTCCATGACAATGAGCAGTTCTTC. Translating it yields CASSYFHDNEQFF. The chain has TRBV6-5 and TRBJ2-1; D gene uncertain. Trimming removed 1 base at V and 5 bases at J, with 6 bases between. This CDR3 region has 13 residues. CDR1 is MNHEY, CDR2 SVGAGI, per germline.

V usage is TRBV19 and J usage is TRBJ2-2; D remains ambiguous. V was pared by 5 bases and J by 6 bases, with 10 bases between. The CDR3 is 13 amino acids. Germline assignment: CDR1 LNHDA and CDR2 SQIVND (reference sequence). The DNA for the CDR3 is TGTGCCAGTAGTGTTCGCTCAGCCGGGGAGCTGTTTTTT. The encoded protein is CASSVRSAGELFF.

The rearrangement uses TRBV12-3 or TRBV12-4 and TRBJ2-2, with D perhaps assigned TRBD1 or TRBD2 (5 bases each). V gave up 5 bases and J gave up 0 bases, with 7 bases separating them. This CDR3 is 14 amino acids long. CDR3 in DNA: TGTGCCAGCAGTGAGGGACCGAACACCGGGGAGCTGTTTTTT. It codes for CASSEGPNTGELFF.

This clonotype was detected only a few times. The chain uses TRBV12-3 or TRBV12-4 and TRBJ2-5; 7 bases are a match to TRBD2. This CDR3 contains 15 residues. Unmatched junction bases numbered 7, after V lost 2 bases and J lost 4 bases. The CDR3 nucleotides are TGTGCCAGCAGTTTACCAACTGGGGGGGGAGAGACCCAGTACTTC. Translated: CASSLPTGGGETQYF.

This clonotype was recorded at least ten times. The chain links TRBV12-3 or TRBV12-4 to TRBJ1-2; D perhaps matches TRBD1 (5 bases). V was clipped by 7 bases and J by 6 bases, with 18 bases between them. This CDR3 region has 14 residues. Written as DNA, the CDR3 is TGTGCCAGCACCGCGGCGGGCACAGGCAATGGCTACACCTTC. Translating it yields CASTAAGTGNGYTF.

This chain connects TRBV6-5 to TRBJ1-1, with D unclear. V gave up 0 bases and J gave up 2 bases, with 13 bases separating them. CDR3 size: 16 residues. Germline assignment: CDR1 MNHEY and CDR2 SVGAGI. Here the CDR3 DNA reads TGTGCCAGCAGTTACTCTGCTCGACAACCTAACACTGAAGCTTTCTTT. Translating it yields CASSYSARQPNTEAFF.

This clonotype occurred many times. The chain carries TRBV9 and TRBJ1-1, with 8 bases matching TRBD1. CDR1 SGDLS and CDR2 YYNGEE come from the germline V gene. This CDR3 spans 21 amino acids. V lost 0 bases and J lost 3; bases outside the gene matches: 22. CDR3 nucleotides: TGTGCCAGCAGCGTAGACGATTGGTCCTTGGGCAGGGGGCTTACGTACACTGAAGCTTTCTTT. Translating gives CASSVDDWSLGRGLTYTEAFF.

The sample holds many counts of this clonotype. CDR3 in DNA: TGTGCCAGCAGCTCTCTCAGGGGGCGTTTGGAGACCCAGTACTTC. Translated, it gives CASSSLRGRLETQYF. The chain is built from TRBV11-2 and TRBJ2-5, with TRBD1 matching over 8 bases. Germline V gives CDR1 SGHAT, CDR2 FQNNGV. V shed 4 bases and J 5 bases; nucleotides not matched to a gene: 9. The CDR3 covers 15 residues. Together with reference TRBV11-2 and TRBJ2-5, the CDR3 gives the full variable domain: EAGVAQSPRYKIIEKRQSVAFWCNPISGHATLYWYQQILGQGPKLLIQFQNNGVVDDSQLPKDRFSAERLKGVDSTLKIQPAKLEDSAVYLCASSSLRGRLETQYFGPGTRLLVL.

This clonotype has more than one count but fewer than ten. The chain links TRBV6-2 or TRBV6-3 to TRBJ2-2; TRBD1 aligns across 8 bases. The CDR3 runs to 14 residues. V lost 6 bases, J lost 4 bases, and 4 bases stayed unmatched. Per the germline V gene, CDR1 is MNHEY and CDR2 is SVGEGT. The CDR3 bases are TGTGCCAGCAGCCCGGACAGGGTCACCGGGGAGCTGTTTTTT. It translates to CASSPDRVTGELFF.

This clonotype was observed at least ten times. The rearrangement joins TRBV9 to TRBJ1-1, with 10 bases fitting TRBD1. The germline V gene encodes CDR1 SGDLS and CDR2 YYNGEE. Unmatched junction bases numbered 8, after V lost 3 bases and J lost 0 bases. The CDR3 consists of 17 residues. CDR3: CASSAGQGETMNTEAFF. The CDR3, as DNA: TGTGCCAGCAGCGCCGGACAGGGGGAAACCATGAACACTGAAGCTTTCTTT.

Concerning this clonotype itself: The junction and the germline gene differ at one end; a read error may be behind it. The V and J genes are TRBV27 and TRBJ2-2, with TRBD1 identical over 8 bases. Germline-derived CDR1 and CDR2 are MNHEY and SMNVEV (reference sequence). CDR3 length equals 15 residues. CDR3 loop: CASSLTGVNTGELCF. For the CDR3, the DNA is TGTGCCAGCAGCTTGACAGGGGTGAACACCGGGGAGCTGTGTTTT.

This clonotype was detected many times. The chain uses TRBV11-2 and TRBJ2-7, with 8 positions matching TRBD2. The junction had 1 base not matched to a gene; V was cut back by 4 bases and J by 5 bases. This CDR3 region has 12 residues. CDR1 and CDR2 from the germline V gene are SGHAT and FQNNGV. The CDR3 region has the DNA TGTGCCAGCAGCTCCGGGAGGGACGAGCAGTACTTC. Translated: CASSSGRDEQYF.

V gene TRBV18 combines with J gene TRBJ2-5; 8 bases are shared with TRBD2. This CDR3 contains 15 residues. Germline V gene lookup returns CDR1 KGHSH and CDR2 LQKENI. V gave up 3 bases and J gave up 2 bases; unmatched junction bases: 5. The CDR3 reads CASSPYIAGQETQYF. In DNA, the CDR3 is TGTGCCAGCTCACCGTATATAGCGGGACAAGAGACCCAGTACTTC.

This clonotype was recorded at least ten times. The chain couples TRBV20-1 to TRBJ1-2; the D gene is possibly TRBD1 (5 bases). Germline lookup yields CDR1 DFQATT and CDR2 SNEGSKA (reference sequence). Trimming removed 6 bases from V and 4 bases from J, with 9 bases in between. The CDR3 sequence is 11 residues long. CDR3 sequence: CSAAGPYGYTF. DNA of the CDR3: TGCAGTGCGGCGGGGCCCTATGGCTACACCTTC.

This clonotype was observed many times. This chain uses TRBV11-1 with TRBJ2-7; a weak D match, TRBD1 (5 bases). CDR3 size: 17 residues. Trimming took 5 bases from V and 4 from J, leaving 24 bases between them. Germline CDR1 SGHAT, CDR2 FQDESV (reference sequence). The CDR3 loop is CASSPPMGEPTDYEQYF. In DNA, the CDR3 is TGTGCCAGCAGCCCCCCCATGGGTGAGCCGACAGATTACGAGCAGTACTTC.

This clonotype was detected ten times or more. This rearrangement joins TRBV18 to TRBJ1-1; no definite D call. V lost 1 base, J lost 4 bases, and 10 bases lay in between. The CDR3 sequence is 14 residues long. Looked up from germline, CDR1 is KGHSH and CDR2 is LQKENI. In DNA, the CDR3 is TGTGCCAGCTCACCACAAAGAGACGGCACTGAAGCTTTCTTT. The encoded protein is CASSPQRDGTEAFF.

This clonotype has at least ten counts. This chain connects TRBV6-5 to TRBJ1-2, with a possible D match to TRBD1 (5 bases). Germline V gives CDR1 MNHEY, CDR2 SVGAGI. This CDR3 spans 15 amino acids. Trimming cost V 7 bases and J 4 bases, with 19 bases left between them. CDR3 in amino acids: CASKPAGVGAYGYTF. The CDR3 nucleotides read TGTGCCAGCAAACCCGCCGGGGTCGGGGCCTATGGCTACACCTTC.

This clonotype was picked up many times. The chain combines TRBV6-5 with TRBJ1-2; 9 bases fit TRBD1. CDR3 length: 16 amino acids. V lost 2 bases and J lost 5; bases outside the gene matches: 9. Germline V CDR1 and CDR2: MNHEY, SVGAGI. CDR3 loop: CASSYRPGDREYGYTF. DNA of the CDR3: TGTGCCAGCAGTTACCGTCCTGGGGACAGGGAATATGGCTACACCTTC.

There are many counts of this clonotype. V usage is TRBV6-2 or TRBV6-3 and J usage is TRBJ1-1; a weak D match, TRBD1 (5 bases). CDR3 length: 17 amino acids. Germline V gene data show CDR1 as MNHEY and CDR2 as SVGEGT. Trimming shortened V by 6 bases and J by 4 bases, and 24 bases separated the two germline ends. The DNA for the CDR3 is TGTGCCAGCAGAAAGAAATGGCATAGAGGGGCTCCCACTGAAGCTTTCTTT. It specifies CASRKKWHRGAPTEAFF.

The chain joins TRBV30 to TRBJ2-5; D gene unclear. This CDR3 has 11 residues. V lost 5 bases to trimming and J lost 4 bases, with 8 bases between them. The germline gives CDR1 GTSNPN, CDR2 SVGIG (reference sequence). The CDR3 sequence: CAWWPGETQYF. Written as DNA, the CDR3 is TGTGCCTGGTGGCCGGGAGAGACCCAGTACTTC.

For this clonotype: The junction departs from germline at one end; a sequencing error may be responsible. The chain employs TRBV6-5 and TRBJ2-7; 8 nucleotides match TRBD1. The CDR3 covers 13 residues. Germline values: CDR1 MNHEY, CDR2 SVGAGI. The CDR3 sequence is CASSYGLRQGLFF. As DNA, the CDR3 is TGTGCCAGCAGTTACGGACTTCGACAGGGGCTATTCTTC.

The V call is TRBV4-1, the J call TRBJ1-1; D perhaps matches TRBD1 (5 bases). Germline V CDR1 and CDR2: MGHRA, YSYEKL. The V end lost 1 base, the J end lost 4 bases, and 25 bases lay between the germline ends. This CDR3 spans 19 amino acids. The CDR3 protein is CASSQGGRGEVGKSTEAFF. The CDR3 nucleotides are TGCGCCAGCAGCCAAGGGGGCCGGGGAGAGGTCGGTAAATCCACTGAAGCTTTCTTT.

This clonotype was observed a few times. The gene calls are TRBV20-1 and TRBJ2-5; 8 nucleotides agree with TRBD1. The CDR3 sequence is 13 residues long. CDR1 DFQATT and CDR2 SNEGSKA come from the germline V gene (reference sequence). Unmatched junction bases numbered 8, after V lost 7 bases and J lost 4 bases. The CDR3 DNA sequence: TGCAGTGTAAGGACAGGGCGGTCAGAGACCCAGTACTTC. Translated: CSVRTGRSETQYF.